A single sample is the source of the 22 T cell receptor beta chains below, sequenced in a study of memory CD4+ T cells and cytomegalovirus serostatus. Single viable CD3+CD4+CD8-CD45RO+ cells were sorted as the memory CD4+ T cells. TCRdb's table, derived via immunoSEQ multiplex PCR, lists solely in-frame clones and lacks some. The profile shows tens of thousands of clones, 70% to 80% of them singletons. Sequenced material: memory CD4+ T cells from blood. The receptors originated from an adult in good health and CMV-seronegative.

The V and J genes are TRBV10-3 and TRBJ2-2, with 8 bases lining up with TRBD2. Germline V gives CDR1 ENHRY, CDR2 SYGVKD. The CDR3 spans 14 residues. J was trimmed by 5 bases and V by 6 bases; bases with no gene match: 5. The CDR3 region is CAIRSGSRTGELFF. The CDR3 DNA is TGTGCCATCAGAAGCGGGAGTAGAACCGGGGAGCTGTTTTTT.

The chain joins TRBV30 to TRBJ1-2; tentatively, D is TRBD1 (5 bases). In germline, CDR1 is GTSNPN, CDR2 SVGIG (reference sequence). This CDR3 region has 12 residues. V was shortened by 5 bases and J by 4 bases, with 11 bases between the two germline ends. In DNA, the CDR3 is TGTGCCTGGGTGAAAGGGACCTATGGCTACACCTTC. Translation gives CAWVKGTYGYTF.

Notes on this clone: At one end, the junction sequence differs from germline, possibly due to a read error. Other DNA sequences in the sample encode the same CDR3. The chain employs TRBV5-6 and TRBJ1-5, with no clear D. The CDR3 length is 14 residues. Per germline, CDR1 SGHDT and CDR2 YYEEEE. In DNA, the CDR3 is TGTGCCAGCAGCTTGGGCCAGAGCGATCAGCCTCAGCATTTT. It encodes CASSLGQSDQPQHF.

The CDR3 protein is CASSLEVTQYF. The CDR3 DNA is TGTGCCAGCAGTTTAGAGGTTACGCAGTATTTT. The chain recombines TRBV28 with TRBJ2-3; no clear D gene. Germline V lookup: CDR1 MDHEN, CDR2 SYDVKM. Trimming cost V 2 bases and J 8 bases, with 5 bases left between them. The CDR3 consists of 11 residues. Using reference TRBV28 and TRBJ2-3 for the parts outside the CDR3, the full variable domain is DVKVTQSSRYLVKRTGEKVFLECVQDMDHENMFWYRQDPGLGLRLIYFSYDVKMKEKGDIPEGYSVSREKKERFSLILESASTNQTSMYLCASSLEVTQYFGPGTRLTVL.

The DNA for the CDR3 is TGCGCCAGCAGCCACGCTGCGGGGGGCCTACCGAACGAGCAGTTCTTC. Amino acid sequence: CASSHAAGGLPNEQFF. The chain links TRBV4-1 to TRBJ2-1, with 8 bases that match TRBD2. The length of the CDR3 is 16 residues. V dropped 3 bases and J dropped 10; count of bases not matched to a gene: 14. Germline CDR1 is MGHRA and CDR2 is YSYEKL.

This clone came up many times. CDR3 sequence reads: CATSRGRAGGSQPQHF. In DNA form, the CDR3 reads TGTGCCACCAGCAGAGGGCGGGCAGGGGGAAGTCAGCCCCAGCATTTT. This rearrangement joins TRBV15 to TRBJ1-5; 7 nucleotides align to TRBD1. With V trimmed by 1 base and J by 6 bases, 9 bases remained unmatched. The germline V gene encodes CDR1 LNHNV and CDR2 YYDKDF (reference sequence). CDR3 size: 16 residues.

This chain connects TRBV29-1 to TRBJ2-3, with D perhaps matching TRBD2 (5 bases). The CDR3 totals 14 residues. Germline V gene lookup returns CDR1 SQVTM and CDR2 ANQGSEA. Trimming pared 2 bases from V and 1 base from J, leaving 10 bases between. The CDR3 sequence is CSVESGIGTDTQYF. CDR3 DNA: TGCAGCGTTGAATCGGGGATAGGCACAGATACGCAGTATTTT.

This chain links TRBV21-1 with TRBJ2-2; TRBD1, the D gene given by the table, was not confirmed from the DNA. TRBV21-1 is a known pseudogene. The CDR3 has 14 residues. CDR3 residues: CASSRQGRAGELFF. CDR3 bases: TGTGCCAGCAGCCGACAGGGACGGGCCGGGGAGCTGTTTTTT.

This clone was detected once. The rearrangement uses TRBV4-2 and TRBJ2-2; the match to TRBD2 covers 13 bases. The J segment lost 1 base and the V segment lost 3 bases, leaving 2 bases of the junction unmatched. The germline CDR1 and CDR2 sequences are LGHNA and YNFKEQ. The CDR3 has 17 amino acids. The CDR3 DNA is TGTGCCAGCAGCCAGGGGACTAGCGGGGTGAACACCGGGGAGCTGTTTTTT. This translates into CASSQGTSGVNTGELFF.

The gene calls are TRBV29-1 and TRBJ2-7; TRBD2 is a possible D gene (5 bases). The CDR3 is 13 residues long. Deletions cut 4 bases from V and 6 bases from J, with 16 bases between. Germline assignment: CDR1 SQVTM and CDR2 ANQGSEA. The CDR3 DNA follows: TGCAGCGTTGCCTCCCGGGGAGACCGCGAGCAGTACTTC. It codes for CSVASRGDREQYF.

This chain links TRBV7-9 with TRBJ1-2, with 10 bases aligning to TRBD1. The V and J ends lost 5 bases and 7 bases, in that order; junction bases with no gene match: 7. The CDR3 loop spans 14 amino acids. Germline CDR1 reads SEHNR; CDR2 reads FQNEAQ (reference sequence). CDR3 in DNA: TGTGCCAGCAGCCAATCGGACAGGGGGGGTGGCTACACCTTC. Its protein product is CASSQSDRGGGYTF.

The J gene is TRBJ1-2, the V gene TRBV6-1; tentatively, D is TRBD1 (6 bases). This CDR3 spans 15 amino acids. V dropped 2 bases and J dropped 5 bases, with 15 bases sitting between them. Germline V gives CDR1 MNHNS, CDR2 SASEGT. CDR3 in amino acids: CASSESSQGRYGYTF. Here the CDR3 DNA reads TGTGCCAGCAGTGAATCAAGTCAGGGGAGGTATGGCTACACCTTC.

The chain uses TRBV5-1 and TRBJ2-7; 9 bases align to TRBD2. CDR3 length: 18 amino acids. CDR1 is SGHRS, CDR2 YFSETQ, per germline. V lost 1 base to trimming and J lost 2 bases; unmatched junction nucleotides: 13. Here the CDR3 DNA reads TGCGCCAGCAGCTTGTATGGGCCTAGCGGGACCCAAGCCTACGAGCAGTACTTC. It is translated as CASSLYGPSGTQAYEQYF.

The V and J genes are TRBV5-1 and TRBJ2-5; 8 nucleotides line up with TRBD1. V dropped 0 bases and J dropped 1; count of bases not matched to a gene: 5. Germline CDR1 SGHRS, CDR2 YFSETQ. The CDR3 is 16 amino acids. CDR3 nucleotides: TGCGCCAGCAGCTTGGGACAGGGGTCCCTCCAAGAGACCCAGTACTTC. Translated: CASSLGQGSLQETQYF.

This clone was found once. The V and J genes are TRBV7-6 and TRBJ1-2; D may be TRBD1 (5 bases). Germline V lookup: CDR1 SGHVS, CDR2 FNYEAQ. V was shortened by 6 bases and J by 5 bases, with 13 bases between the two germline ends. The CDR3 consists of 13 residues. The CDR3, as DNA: TGTGCCAGCAGGCCGGGGGTGGGGTATGGCTACACCTTC. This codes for CASRPGVGYGYTF.

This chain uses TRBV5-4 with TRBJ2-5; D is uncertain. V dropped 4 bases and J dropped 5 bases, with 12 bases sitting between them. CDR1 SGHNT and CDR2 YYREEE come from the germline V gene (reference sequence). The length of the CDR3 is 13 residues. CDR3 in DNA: TGTGCCAGCAGCCCCCCGGGTCGGGAGACCCAGTACTTC. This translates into CASSPPGRETQYF.

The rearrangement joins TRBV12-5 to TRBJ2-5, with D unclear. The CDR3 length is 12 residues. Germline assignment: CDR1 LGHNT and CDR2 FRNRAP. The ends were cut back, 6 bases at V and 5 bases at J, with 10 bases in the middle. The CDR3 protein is CASGNEVETQYF. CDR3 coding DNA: TGTGCTAGTGGGAACGAAGTGGAGACCCAGTACTTC. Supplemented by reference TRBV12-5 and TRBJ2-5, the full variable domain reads DARVTQTPRHKVTEMGQEVTMRCQPILGHNTVFWYRQTMMQGLELLAYFRNRAPLDDSGMPKDRFSAEMPDATLATLKIQPSEPRDSAVYFCASGNEVETQYFGPGTRLLVL.

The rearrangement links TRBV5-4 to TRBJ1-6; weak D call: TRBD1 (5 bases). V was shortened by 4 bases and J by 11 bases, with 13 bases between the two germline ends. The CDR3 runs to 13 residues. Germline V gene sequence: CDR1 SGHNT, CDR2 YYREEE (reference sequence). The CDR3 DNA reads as TGTGCCAGCAGCCAAGACCCAGGGACACCCCTCCACTTT. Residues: CASSQDPGTPLHF.

The CDR3 spells CASSLIPGTGQPQHF. The CDR3 DNA reads TGTGCCAGCAGCTTAATTCCAGGTACTGGCCAGCCCCAGCATTTT. This chain joins TRBV7-8 and TRBJ1-5; D is unclear. Germline CDR1 and CDR2: SGHVS and FQNEAQ. Deletions cut 2 bases from V and 7 bases from J, with 15 bases between. The CDR3 consists of 15 residues.

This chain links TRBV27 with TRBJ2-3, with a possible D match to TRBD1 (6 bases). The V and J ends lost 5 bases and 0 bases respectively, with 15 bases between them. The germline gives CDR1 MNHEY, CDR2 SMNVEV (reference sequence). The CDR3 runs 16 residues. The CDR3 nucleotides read TGTGCCAGCAGTCCTAGGGGACATACGAGCACAGATACGCAGTATTTT. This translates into CASSPRGHTSTDTQYF.

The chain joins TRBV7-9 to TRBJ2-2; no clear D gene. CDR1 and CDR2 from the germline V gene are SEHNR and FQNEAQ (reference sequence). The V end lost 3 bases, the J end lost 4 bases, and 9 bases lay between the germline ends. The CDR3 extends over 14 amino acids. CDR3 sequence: CASSFSQITGELFF. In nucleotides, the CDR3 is TGTGCCAGCAGCTTCTCTCAGATCACCGGGGAGCTGTTTTTT.

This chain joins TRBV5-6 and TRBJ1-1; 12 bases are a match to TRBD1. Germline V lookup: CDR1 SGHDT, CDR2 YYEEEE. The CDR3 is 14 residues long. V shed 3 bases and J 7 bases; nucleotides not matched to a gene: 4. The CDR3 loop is CASSWGQGAYEAFF. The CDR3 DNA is TGTGCCAGCAGCTGGGGACAGGGGGCTTATGAAGCTTTCTTT.